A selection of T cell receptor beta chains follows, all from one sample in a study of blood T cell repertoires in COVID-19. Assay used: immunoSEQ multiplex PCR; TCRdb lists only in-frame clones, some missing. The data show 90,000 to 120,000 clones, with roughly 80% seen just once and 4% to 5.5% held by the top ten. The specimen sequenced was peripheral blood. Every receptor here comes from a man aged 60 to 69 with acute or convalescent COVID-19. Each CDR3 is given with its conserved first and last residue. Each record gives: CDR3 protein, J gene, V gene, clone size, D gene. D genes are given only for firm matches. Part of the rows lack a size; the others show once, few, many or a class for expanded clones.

CDR3aa: CASSLGGRVTYEQYF; j_gene: TRBJ2-7; v_gene: TRBV27; abundance: .; d_gene: TRBD2
CDR3aa: CASSPGDGELFF; j_gene: TRBJ2-2; v_gene: TRBV3-1/TRBV3-2; abundance: .; d_gene: .
CDR3aa: CASSDGGSFNEQYF; j_gene: TRBJ2-7; v_gene: TRBV2; abundance: .; d_gene: TRBD2
CDR3aa: CASSQDAGQGISDTQYF; j_gene: TRBJ2-3; v_gene: TRBV14; abundance: few; d_gene: .
CDR3aa: CASMGLNTEAFF; j_gene: TRBJ1-1; v_gene: TRBV5-1; abundance: .; d_gene: .
CDR3aa: CASSLGQGINEKLFF; j_gene: TRBJ1-4; v_gene: TRBV7-2; abundance: .; d_gene: .
CDR3aa: CASSQDNIGSPNQPQHF; j_gene: TRBJ1-5; v_gene: TRBV4-1; abundance: .; d_gene: .
CDR3aa: CATRGLSGGSSSYNEQFF; j_gene: TRBJ2-1; v_gene: TRBV15; abundance: .; d_gene: TRBD2
CDR3aa: CASSVAGGPTGELFF; j_gene: TRBJ2-2; v_gene: TRBV9; abundance: .; d_gene: .
CDR3aa: CASSPQGTDINYGYTF; j_gene: TRBJ1-2; v_gene: TRBV4-1; abundance: .; d_gene: .
CDR3aa: CASSLVYGVDAFF; j_gene: TRBJ1-1; v_gene: TRBV5-1; abundance: .; d_gene: .
CDR3aa: CASSLDSGGRNEQFF; j_gene: TRBJ2-1; v_gene: TRBV5-1; abundance: .; d_gene: TRBD2
CDR3aa: CASSFRSGANVLTF; j_gene: TRBJ2-6; v_gene: TRBV27; abundance: .; d_gene: .
CDR3aa: CASSLGGWGQTNQPQHF; j_gene: TRBJ1-5; v_gene: TRBV7-8; abundance: .; d_gene: TRBD1
CDR3aa: CAWSVGGSNEKLFF; j_gene: TRBJ1-4; v_gene: TRBV30; abundance: few; d_gene: .
CDR3aa: CASSVDSNTGELFF; j_gene: TRBJ2-2; v_gene: TRBV9; abundance: few; d_gene: .
CDR3aa: CAIRPGQDTDTQYF; j_gene: TRBJ2-3; v_gene: TRBV10-3; abundance: .; d_gene: TRBD1
CDR3aa: CASRLSGGDFYEQYF; j_gene: TRBJ2-7; v_gene: TRBV6-5; abundance: .; d_gene: TRBD2
CDR3aa: CASSLPGQSYNEQFF; j_gene: TRBJ2-1; v_gene: TRBV3-1/TRBV3-2; abundance: .; d_gene: TRBD1
CDR3aa: CASSENGREGYNEQFF; j_gene: TRBJ2-1; v_gene: TRBV5-1; abundance: .; d_gene: TRBD2
CDR3aa: CASSLETSGRQFF; j_gene: TRBJ2-1; v_gene: TRBV11-2; abundance: .; d_gene: TRBD2
CDR3aa: CASTGAAGGGDEQYF; j_gene: TRBJ2-7; v_gene: TRBV28; abundance: .; d_gene: TRBD2
CDR3aa: CASSQPPRAYNSPLHF; j_gene: TRBJ1-6; v_gene: TRBV23-1; abundance: .; d_gene: .
CDR3aa: CASSGGSGSGANVLTF; j_gene: TRBJ2-6; v_gene: TRBV19; abundance: .; d_gene: .
CDR3aa: CASRDRGHGDQETQYF; j_gene: TRBJ2-5; v_gene: TRBV19; abundance: .; d_gene: TRBD1
CDR3aa: CASSKEAQSYEQYF; j_gene: TRBJ2-7; v_gene: TRBV5-4; abundance: .; d_gene: .
CDR3aa: CASSLTGQAPYNEQFF; j_gene: TRBJ2-1; v_gene: TRBV11-3; abundance: .; d_gene: .
CDR3aa: CASSLGGAGGGRPYEQYF; j_gene: TRBJ2-7; v_gene: TRBV28; abundance: .; d_gene: .
CDR3aa: CASSSSPGTETGELFF; j_gene: TRBJ2-2; v_gene: TRBV5-4; abundance: .; d_gene: TRBD1
CDR3aa: CASSRSSGGETQYF; j_gene: TRBJ2-5; v_gene: TRBV2; abundance: .; d_gene: TRBD2
CDR3aa: CASSWGQGLEKLFF; j_gene: TRBJ1-4; v_gene: TRBV19; abundance: few; d_gene: TRBD1
CDR3aa: CASSPLGSSYEQYF; j_gene: TRBJ2-7; v_gene: TRBV9; abundance: .; d_gene: .
CDR3aa: CASIQTSRDEQFF; j_gene: TRBJ2-1; v_gene: TRBV5-1; abundance: .; d_gene: .
CDR3aa: CASSLTHRGEQFF; j_gene: TRBJ2-1; v_gene: TRBV4-3; abundance: once; d_gene: TRBD1
CDR3aa: CASSLGSQALQETQYF; j_gene: TRBJ2-5; v_gene: TRBV7-8; abundance: .; d_gene: .
CDR3aa: CASSSLAGTDTQYF; j_gene: TRBJ2-3; v_gene: TRBV5-8; abundance: once; d_gene: .
CDR3aa: CSVSSGELTDTQYF; j_gene: TRBJ2-3; v_gene: TRBV29-1; abundance: .; d_gene: TRBD2
CDR3aa: CASSIPLTSSTDTQYF; j_gene: TRBJ2-3; v_gene: TRBV19; abundance: .; d_gene: .
CDR3aa: CASSYFGTSGTDTQYF; j_gene: TRBJ2-3; v_gene: TRBV6-2/TRBV6-3; abundance: .; d_gene: TRBD2
CDR3aa: CAIRGGRGSGSYNEQFF; j_gene: TRBJ2-1; v_gene: TRBV10-3; abundance: once; d_gene: .
CDR3aa: CASSLNPQGGSPLHF; j_gene: TRBJ1-6; v_gene: TRBV7-2; abundance: .; d_gene: .
CDR3aa: CASSLFWGEETQYF; j_gene: TRBJ2-5; v_gene: TRBV7-9; abundance: once; d_gene: .
CDR3aa: CASKRGSSSYNEQFF; j_gene: TRBJ2-1; v_gene: TRBV19; abundance: .; d_gene: TRBD2
CDR3aa: CASSSEDGLNYGYTF; j_gene: TRBJ1-2; v_gene: TRBV5-1; abundance: few; d_gene: .
CDR3aa: CASRLDRGRDEAFF; j_gene: TRBJ1-1; v_gene: TRBV5-4; abundance: few; d_gene: TRBD1
CDR3aa: CSVRTPGQGDDEQYF; j_gene: TRBJ2-7; v_gene: TRBV29-1; abundance: .; d_gene: TRBD1
CDR3aa: CASSLRGDNEKLFF; j_gene: TRBJ1-4; v_gene: TRBV5-1; abundance: .; d_gene: .
CDR3aa: CASTLTPTNTEAFF; j_gene: TRBJ1-1; v_gene: TRBV6-5; abundance: .; d_gene: .
CDR3aa: CASAPSGRAYEQYF; j_gene: TRBJ2-7; v_gene: TRBV19; abundance: .; d_gene: TRBD2
CDR3aa: CASSYSQGMNTEAFF; j_gene: TRBJ1-1; v_gene: TRBV6-5; abundance: .; d_gene: .
CDR3aa: CASSPSWANTGELFF; j_gene: TRBJ2-2; v_gene: TRBV11-3; abundance: .; d_gene: .
CDR3aa: CASSSTGRSPLHF; j_gene: TRBJ1-6; v_gene: TRBV5-1; abundance: .; d_gene: TRBD1
CDR3aa: CASSHSQIGQVF; j_gene: TRBJ2-3; v_gene: TRBV3-1/TRBV3-2; abundance: .; d_gene: TRBD1
CDR3aa: CSVEQGQGHRQHF; j_gene: TRBJ1-5; v_gene: TRBV29-1; abundance: .; d_gene: TRBD1
CDR3aa: CATSRDSVSGTSGANVLTF; j_gene: TRBJ2-6; v_gene: TRBV15; abundance: .; d_gene: .
CDR3aa: CSVDGGPQGGNYEQYF; j_gene: TRBJ2-7; v_gene: TRBV29-1; abundance: once; d_gene: .
CDR3aa: CASSLGTGVYNEQFF; j_gene: TRBJ2-1; v_gene: TRBV7-3; abundance: once; d_gene: TRBD1
CDR3aa: CSVYRGTRDTQYF; j_gene: TRBJ2-3; v_gene: TRBV29-1; abundance: .; d_gene: TRBD1